Given below is one TCR beta chain in context. The antigen it recognizes is unknown. No per-base quality is available; no much larger clone lies one base away. The source of the sample is a study of blood T cell repertoires in COVID-19 (TCRdb year 2020). For the wider study: Samples covering the acute and convalescent phases of COVID-19 were provided by collaborators in the United States, Italy and Spain. The material from the prospective study consisted of cDNA or gDNA derived from T cells, B-cell-depleted T cells, or PBMCs. Subjects who had been exposed to COVID-19, were actively infected with it, or had recovered from it provided the deeply sampled blood TCRbeta repertoires that made up the dataset. The repertoires were released in a freely available public database meant as a resource for research on the immune response to SARS-CoV-2. Samples were obtained from the ongoing ImmuneRACE study (first 160 participants) and from 1,200 or so subjects provided by 6 global collaborators. The sample metadata nearly always contained a de-identified subject ID, COVID-19 status, age in years and sex. Where available, HLA class I and class II types were obtained from metadata supplied by the sample provider rather than from assay-based typing. General conclusions and limits of the study: Clinical and demographic metadata were provided uncurated, with the amount varying by source and participant.

As encoded in the germline V gene (reference sequence), CDR1 is GTSNPN while CDR2 is SVGIG. CDR3 length: 17 amino acids, cysteine to phenylalanine. The CDR3 DNA has 51 bases and is translated from base 1. Trimming accounts for 5 bases at V and 2 bases at J, while the number of junction bases matched to no gene is 10. The immunoSEQ Assay, a bias-controlled multiplex PCR, was used to amplify TCRbeta CDR3 regions from genomic DNA. Per the source publication's procedure: The number of nucleated cells in each sample was estimated by amplification of reference gene primers within the assay. Sequence reads were collapsed and filtered to measure the absolute abundance of every unique TCRbeta CDR3 rearrangement. For each sample, productive Simpson clonality was calculated by taking the square root of Simpson's diversity index across productive rearrangements. The immuneACCESS repertoire file appears here via TCRdb, limited to in-frame rearrangements. These files lack a portion of the clones; in checked studies, under half of the deficit traces to unresolved V genes, and the cause of the others is not known. That table furnishes V, J and clone size, whereas the DNA furnished D and trimming. The sample contains some 96,000 clones, 80% to 95% of them found a single time. In total, the top ten clones hold around 2.1% of the sample.

Each collaborating institution followed its own protocols to collect whole blood in K2EDTA tubes. For TCRbeta analysis, collaborators shipped samples in one of three forms: frozen whole blood, isolated PBMCs, or DNA extracted from either of those sample types. The sequence came from a man aged 50 to 59 with active COVID-19. The chain links TRBV30 with TRBJ1-4; the central 11 bases match TRBD1. Sequences were obtained from peripheral blood. Here is the DNA: TGTGCCTGGCCTCCAGGGACAGGGGGTGTCACTAATGAAAAACTGTTTTTT. Translated, it reads CAWPPGTGGVTNEKLFF.